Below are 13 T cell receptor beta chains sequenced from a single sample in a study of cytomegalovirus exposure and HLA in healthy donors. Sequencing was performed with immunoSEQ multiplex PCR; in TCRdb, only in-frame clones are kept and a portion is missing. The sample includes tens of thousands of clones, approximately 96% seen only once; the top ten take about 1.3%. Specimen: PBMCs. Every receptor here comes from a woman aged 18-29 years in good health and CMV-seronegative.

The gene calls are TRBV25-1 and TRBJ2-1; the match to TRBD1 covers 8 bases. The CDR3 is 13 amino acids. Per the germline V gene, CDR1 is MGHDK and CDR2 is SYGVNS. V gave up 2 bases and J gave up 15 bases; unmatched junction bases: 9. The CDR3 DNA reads TGTGCCAGCAGTGAACCCCCAGGGGGCGCATCGTTCTTC. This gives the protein CASSEPPGGASFF.

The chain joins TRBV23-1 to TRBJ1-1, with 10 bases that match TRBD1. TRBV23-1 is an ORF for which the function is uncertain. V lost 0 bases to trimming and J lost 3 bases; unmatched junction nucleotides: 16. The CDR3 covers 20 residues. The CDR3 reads CASSQSIRVDRGIWYTEAFF. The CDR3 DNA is TGCGCCAGCAGTCAATCAATTCGGGTGGACAGGGGGATATGGTACACTGAAGCTTTCTTT.

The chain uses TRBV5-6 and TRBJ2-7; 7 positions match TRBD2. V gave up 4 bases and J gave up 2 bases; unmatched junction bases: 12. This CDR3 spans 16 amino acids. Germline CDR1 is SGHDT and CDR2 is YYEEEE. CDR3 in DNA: TGTGCCAGCAGCCCGGGAGGTTCAGAGATGCCCTACGAGCAGTACTTC. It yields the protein CASSPGGSEMPYEQYF.

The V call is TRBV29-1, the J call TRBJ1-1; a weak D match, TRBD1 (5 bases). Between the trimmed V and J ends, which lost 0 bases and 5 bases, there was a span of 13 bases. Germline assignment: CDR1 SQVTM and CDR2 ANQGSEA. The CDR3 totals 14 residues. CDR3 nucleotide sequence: TGCAGCGTTGAAGAAGCATGGGGGGTAACTGAAGCTTTCTTT. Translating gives CSVEEAWGVTEAFF.

The CDR3 coding sequence is TGTGCCAGCAGTCCCTTTCCCCTCCGACTAGCGGGCGGGTTCTATGAGCAGTTCTTC. Translated: CASSPFPLRLAGGFYEQFF. The chain employs TRBV27 and TRBJ2-1; 10 nucleotides line up with TRBD2. Losses at the gene ends were 5 bases for V and 8 bases for J; bases not matched to a gene: 21. This CDR3 spans 19 amino acids. The germline gives CDR1 MNHEY, CDR2 SMNVEV (reference sequence).

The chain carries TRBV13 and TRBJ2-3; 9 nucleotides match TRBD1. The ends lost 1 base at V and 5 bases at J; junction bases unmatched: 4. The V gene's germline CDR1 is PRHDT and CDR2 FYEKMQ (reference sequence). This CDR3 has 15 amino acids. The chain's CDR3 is CASSLADRGIDTQYF. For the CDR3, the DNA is TGTGCCAGCAGCTTAGCGGACAGGGGTATAGATACGCAGTATTTT.

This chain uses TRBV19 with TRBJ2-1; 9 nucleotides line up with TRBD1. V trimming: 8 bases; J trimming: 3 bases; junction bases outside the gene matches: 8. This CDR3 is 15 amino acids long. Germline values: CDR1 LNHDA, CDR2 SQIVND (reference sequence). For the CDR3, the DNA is TGTGCCAGTGCCCTGGAGGACAGGGGCTACAATGAGCAGTTCTTC. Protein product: CASALEDRGYNEQFF. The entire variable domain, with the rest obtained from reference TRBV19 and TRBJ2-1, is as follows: DGGITQSPKYLFRKEGQNVTLSCEQNLNHDAMYWYRQDPGQGLRLIYYSQIVNDFQKGDIAEGYSVSREKKESFPLTVTSAQKNPTAFYLCASALEDRGYNEQFFGPGTRLTVL.

CDR3 amino acids: CASSLASGSSDTQYF. As DNA, the CDR3 is TGCGCCAGCAGCTTGGCTAGCGGGAGTTCAGATACGCAGTATTTT. The chain employs TRBV5-1 and TRBJ2-3, with TRBD2 matching over 10 bases. V was pared by 0 bases and J by 4 bases, with 2 bases of the junction left unmatched. This CDR3 has 15 amino acids. Germline-derived CDR1 and CDR2 are SGHRS and YFSETQ. The whole variable domain, remainder taken from reference TRBV5-1 and TRBJ2-3, is KAGVTQTPRYLIKTRGQQVTLSCSPISGHRSVSWYQQTPGQGLQFLFEYFSETQRNKGNFPGRFSGRQFSNSRSEMNVSTLELGDSALYLCASSLASGSSDTQYFGPGTRLTVL.

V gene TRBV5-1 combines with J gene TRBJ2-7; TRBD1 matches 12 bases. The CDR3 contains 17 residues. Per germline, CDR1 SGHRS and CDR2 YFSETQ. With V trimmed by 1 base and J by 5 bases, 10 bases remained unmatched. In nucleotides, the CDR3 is TGCGCCAGCAGCTTGTGGGGGGCGGGACAGGGGGCCCACGAGCAGTACTTC. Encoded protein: CASSLWGAGQGAHEQYF.

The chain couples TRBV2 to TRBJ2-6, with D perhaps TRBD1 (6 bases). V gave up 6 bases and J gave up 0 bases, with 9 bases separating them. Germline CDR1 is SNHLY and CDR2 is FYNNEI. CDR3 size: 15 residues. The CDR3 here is CASRQGSSGANVLTF. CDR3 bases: TGTGCCAGCAGACAGGGTAGCTCTGGGGCCAACGTCCTGACTTTC. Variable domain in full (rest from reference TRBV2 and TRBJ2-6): EPEVTQTPSHQVTQMGQEVILRCVPISNHLYFYWYRQILGQKVEFLVSFYNNEISEKSEIFDDQFSVERPDGSNFTLKIRSTKLEDSAMYFCASRQGSSGANVLTFGAGSRLTVL.

The CDR3: CALKPGDSYEQYF. The CDR3 DNA reads TGTGCCCTCAAACCCGGAGACAGCTACGAGCAGTACTTC. The rearrangement links TRBV6-1 to TRBJ2-7; a possible D gene is TRBD1 (5 bases). In germline, CDR1 is MNHNS, CDR2 SASEGT. V was shortened by 11 bases and J by 3 bases, with 17 bases between the two germline ends. This CDR3 is 13 amino acids long.

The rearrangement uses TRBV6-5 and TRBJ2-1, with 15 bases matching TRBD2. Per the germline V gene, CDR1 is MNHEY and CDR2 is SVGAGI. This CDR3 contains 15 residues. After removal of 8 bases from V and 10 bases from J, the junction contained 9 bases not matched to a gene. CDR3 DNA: TGTGCCAGCCAGGATCGGGGACTAGCGGGAGGAGAGCAGTTCTTC. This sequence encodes CASQDRGLAGGEQFF.

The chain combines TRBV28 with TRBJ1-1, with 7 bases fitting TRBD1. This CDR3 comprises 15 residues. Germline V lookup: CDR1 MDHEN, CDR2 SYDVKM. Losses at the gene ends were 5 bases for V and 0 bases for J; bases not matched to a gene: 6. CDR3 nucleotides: TGTGCCAGCAGTAGACCGGGACAGATGAACACTGAAGCTTTCTTT. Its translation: CASSRPGQMNTEAFF. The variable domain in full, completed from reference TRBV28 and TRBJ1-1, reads DVKVTQSSRYLVKRTGEKVFLECVQDMDHENMFWYRQDPGLGLRLIYFSYDVKMKEKGDIPEGYSVSREKKERFSLILESASTNQTSMYLCASSRPGQMNTEAFFGQGTRLTVV.